This T cell receptor beta chain came from a study of CD8 T cells in ankylosing spondylitis. The TCR beta libraries were generated through quantitative 5'-RACE incorporating molecular barcodes. TCRdb re-called the 5' RACE reads with MiXCR, one entry per CDR3 protein. The profile covers 250,000 or so distinct CDR3 sequences, with 20% to 30% appearing a single time and approximately 0.61% taken by the ten largest. Sequences were obtained from blood, either unsorted or a sorted T cell fraction (not recorded which). The TCR originated in a male donor with ankylosing spondylitis or in good health (not recorded which).

The CDR3 here is CASSSLPGSTDTQYF. The CDR3 bases are TGTGCCAGCAGTTCCTTACCGGGTTCCACAGATACGCAGTATTTT. The gene calls are TRBV6-5 and TRBJ2-3; D ambiguous. The ends were cut back, 4 bases at V and 2 bases at J, with 13 bases in the middle. The CDR3 is 15 amino acids. From germline, CDR1 is MNHEY and CDR2 SVGAGI.